This T cell receptor beta chain derives from a study of T cell responses to AZD1222 COVID-19 vaccine. Points from the study as a whole: White British donors predominated, females outnumbered males, and clonal diversity was possibly underestimated. Regions 160-218 and 743-854 dominated among vaccine-associated CD4 TCRs spanning spike.

As concerns this clone: What it binds is not known.

Recipients boosted at about 4 weeks or about 12 weeks are pooled. Sequencing was performed with immunoSEQ multiplex PCR; in TCRdb, only in-frame clones are kept and a portion is missing. The table lists around 180,000 clones, 90% to 95% of them singletons. The CDR3 spans 14 residues. Germline V gene sequence: CDR1 SQVTM, CDR2 ANQGSEA. Trimming took 6 bases from V and 2 from J, leaving 16 bases between them. The TCR originated in an adult who received the AZD1222 COVID-19 vaccine. The genes are TRBV29-1 and TRBJ1-2; D is unclear. Here the sequenced sample was peripheral blood, taken 28 days after the second AZD1222 dose. CDR3 DNA: TGCAGCGTCTTCCGTCAGTCTCGAAACTATGGCTACACCTTC. It codes for CSVFRQSRNYGYTF.